These 25 T cell receptor beta chains share one sample of origin, sequenced in a study of cytomegalovirus exposure and HLA in healthy donors. Sequencing used immunoSEQ multiplex PCR; TCRdb keeps in-frame clones, though not all of them. The sample lists approximately 160,000 clones, around 85% seen once, with 5% to 7% in the top ten. Material: PBMCs. The source is a woman in her twenties or thirties in good health and CMV-seronegative.

This chain links TRBV10-1 with TRBJ1-4, with D perhaps matching TRBD1 (6 bases). CDR1 WNHNN and CDR2 SYGVQD come from the germline V gene (reference sequence). The CDR3 totals 17 residues. V lost 3 bases, J lost 8 bases, and 22 bases lay in between. DNA for the CDR3: TGCGCCAGCAGTGAAGACCAAAACAGGGAATGGGGAGAAAAACTGTTTTTT. Protein product: CASSEDQNREWGEKLFF.

This sequence joins TRBV27 and TRBJ1-2, with D possibly matching TRBD1 (5 bases). CDR1 and CDR2 from the germline V gene are MNHEY and SMNVEV (reference sequence). The V gene lost 0 bases and the J gene lost 3 bases, with 11 bases spanning the gap. The length of the CDR3 is 15 residues. This CDR3 reads CASSLSLLGDYGYTF. The CDR3 bases are TGTGCCAGCAGTTTATCGCTCCTGGGGGACTATGGCTACACCTTC.

The CDR3 sequence: CASSQRAGSTDTQYF. As DNA, the CDR3 is TGCGCCAGCAGCCAAAGAGCGGGAAGCACAGATACGCAGTATTTT. The chain recombines TRBV5-1 with TRBJ2-3, with 7 bases fitting TRBD2. The V and J ends lost 4 bases and 0 bases, in that order; junction bases with no gene match: 5. CDR3 length: 15 amino acids. CDR1 SGHRS and CDR2 YFSETQ come from the germline V gene.

This chain uses TRBV2 with TRBJ1-2; 7 nucleotides match TRBD1. Losses at the gene ends were 8 bases for V and 1 base for J; bases not matched to a gene: 10. The CDR3 covers 15 residues. The germline V gene has CDR1 SNHLY and CDR2 FYNNEI. In DNA form, the CDR3 reads TGTGCCAGCGCAGGGCAGGGGACAGTTAACTATGGCTACACCTTC. Translated, it gives CASAGQGTVNYGYTF. Variable domain in full (rest from reference TRBV2 and TRBJ1-2): EPEVTQTPSHQVTQMGQEVILRCVPISNHLYFYWYRQILGQKVEFLVSFYNNEISEKSEIFDDQFSVERPDGSNFTLKIRSTKLEDSAMYFCASAGQGTVNYGYTFGSGTRLTVV.

The chain combines TRBV7-8 with TRBJ2-1; D gene ambiguous. Germline CDR1 reads SGHVS; CDR2 reads FQNEAQ. The CDR3 is 12 residues long. Trimming cost V 2 bases and J 7 bases, with 6 bases left between them. The CDR3 is CASSLTVNEQFF. In DNA, the CDR3 is TGTGCCAGCAGCTTAACGGTTAATGAGCAGTTCTTC.

This clone was counted a few times. This chain links TRBV25-1 with TRBJ1-1; D is unclear. Looked up from germline, CDR1 is MGHDK and CDR2 is SYGVNS. This CDR3 is built from 11 residues. Trimming stripped 5 bases from V and 4 bases from J, with 5 bases between. The CDR3 DNA follows: TGTGCCAGCAGTAATAGCACTGAAGCTTTCTTT. The encoded protein is CASSNSTEAFF.

V is TRBV9 and J is TRBJ1-2, with D maybe TRBD1 (5 bases). V was shortened by 3 bases and J by 2 bases, with 17 bases between the two germline ends. The germline gives CDR1 SGDLS, CDR2 YYNGEE. This CDR3 region has 16 residues. The CDR3 sequence: CASSGRTPQGNYGYTF. CDR3 nucleotides: TGTGCCAGCAGCGGAAGGACACCCCAAGGAAACTATGGCTACACCTTC.

V is TRBV5-6 and J is TRBJ2-7, with D possibly matching TRBD1 (6 bases). CDR3 size: 13 residues. Trimming removed 2 bases from V and 6 bases from J, with 12 bases in between. Germline CDR1 SGHDT, CDR2 YYEEEE. DNA for the CDR3: TGTGCCAGCAGCTTTTCTGGGGGCGGCGAGCAGTACTTC. It translates to CASSFSGGGEQYF. The whole variable domain, remainder taken from reference TRBV5-6 and TRBJ2-7, is DAGVTQSPTHLIKTRGQQVTLRCSPKSGHDTVSWYQQALGQGPQFIFQYYEEEERQRGNFPDRFSGHQFPNYSSELNVNALLLGDSALYLCASSFSGGGEQYFGPGTRLTVT.

The chain combines TRBV19 with TRBJ2-7; 8 bases fit TRBD2. V shed 6 bases, J shed 0 bases, and the junction held 4 bases outside the gene matches. The CDR3 is 14 amino acids. Looked up from germline, CDR1 is LNHDA and CDR2 is SQIVND (reference sequence). CDR3 amino acids: CASRARGDSYEQYF. The CDR3 DNA follows: TGTGCCAGTAGGGCGCGGGGGGACTCCTACGAGCAGTACTTC. Full variable domain (outside the CDR3, taken from reference TRBV19 and TRBJ2-7): DGGITQSPKYLFRKEGQNVTLSCEQNLNHDAMYWYRQDPGQGLRLIYYSQIVNDFQKGDIAEGYSVSREKKESFPLTVTSAQKNPTAFYLCASRARGDSYEQYFGPGTRLTVT.

The V call is TRBV25-1, the J call TRBJ2-3; the D gene is possibly TRBD2 (5 bases). The CDR3 consists of 15 residues. Trimming shortened V by 3 bases and J by 5 bases, and 15 bases separated the two germline ends. The germline gives CDR1 MGHDK, CDR2 SYGVNS. For the CDR3, the DNA is TGTGCCAGCAGTGATTATTCCATTGCGGGAGATACGCAGTATTTT. As protein: CASSDYSIAGDTQYF.

The J gene is TRBJ1-4, the V gene TRBV7-2; TRBD1 might be the D (6 bases). V gave up 8 bases and J gave up 5 bases, with 18 bases separating them. The CDR3 runs 15 residues. Per the germline V gene, CDR1 is SGHTA and CDR2 is FQGNSA. DNA of the CDR3: TGTGCCAGCGCCCTGACGGGACAATGGAATGAAAAACTGTTTTTT. Its translation is CASALTGQWNEKLFF.

The chain recombines TRBV2 with TRBJ2-5; D perhaps matches TRBD1 (5 bases). This CDR3 spans 14 amino acids. V lost 4 bases, J lost 3 bases, and 12 bases lay in between. Germline V gene lookup returns CDR1 SNHLY and CDR2 FYNNEI. Written as DNA, the CDR3 is TGTGCCAGCAGTGTTTGGACAACTAAAGAGACCCAGTACTTC. It encodes CASSVWTTKETQYF.

J is TRBJ1-5 and V is TRBV7-3; D call uncertain. Trimming cost V 5 bases and J 0 bases, with 26 bases left between them. The germline V gene encodes CDR1 SGHTA and CDR2 FQGTGA. This CDR3 contains 20 residues. The CDR3: CASSHLDIRAEPDSNQPQHF. The CDR3 DNA reads as TGTGCCAGCAGCCACCTTGACATAAGGGCCGAGCCAGATAGCAATCAGCCCCAGCATTTT.

The V gene is TRBV27, the J gene TRBJ1-5, with D unresolved. CDR1 and CDR2 from the germline V gene are MNHEY and SMNVEV (reference sequence). V lost 5 bases to trimming and J lost 6 bases, with 23 bases between them. The CDR3 is 17 residues long. The CDR3 DNA reads TGTGCCAGCAGTCCCCGCGGGTTAGGGTCAGTTTCTCAGCCCCAGCATTTT. It encodes CASSPRGLGSVSQPQHF.

The chain uses TRBV4-2 and TRBJ1-2; D gene unclear. Trimming took 1 base from V and 5 from J, leaving 14 bases between them. This CDR3 has 15 residues. Germline CDR1 LGHNA, CDR2 YNFKEQ. The CDR3 region has the DNA TGTGCCAGCAGCCAAGCTAAGGACGGCATGTATGGCTACACCTTC. Amino acids: CASSQAKDGMYGYTF.

The V gene is TRBV5-1, the J gene TRBJ1-4; 8 nucleotides align to TRBD1. With 1 base clipped from V and 5 bases from J, the junction kept 1 base outside the gene matches. This CDR3 has 14 residues. CDR1 and CDR2 from the germline V gene are SGHRS and YFSETQ. CDR3 bases: TGCGCCAGCAGCTTGCGACAGGGGAATGAAAAACTGTTTTTT. Translated, it gives CASSLRQGNEKLFF. Complete variable domain (other parts from reference TRBV5-1 and TRBJ1-4): KAGVTQTPRYLIKTRGQQVTLSCSPISGHRSVSWYQQTPGQGLQFLFEYFSETQRNKGNFPGRFSGRQFSNSRSEMNVSTLELGDSALYLCASSLRQGNEKLFFGSGTQLSVL.

The chain is built from TRBV18 and TRBJ2-3, with 12 bases lining up with TRBD1. The germline V gene encodes CDR1 KGHSH and CDR2 LQKENI. J lost 8 bases, V lost 2 bases, and 5 bases had no gene match. The CDR3 sequence is 15 residues long. The CDR3 loop is CASSPGTGGQGTQYF. In DNA, the CDR3 is TGTGCCAGCTCACCAGGGACAGGGGGCCAGGGTACGCAGTATTTT.

The chain links TRBV11-3 to TRBJ2-1; TRBD1 aligns across 8 bases. The CDR3 extends over 13 amino acids. V trimming: 6 bases; J trimming: 6 bases; junction bases outside the gene matches: 4. Germline values: CDR1 SGHNT, CDR2 YENEEA. The CDR3 loop reads CASRGQVPNEQFF. CDR3 bases: TGTGCCAGCAGGGGACAGGTGCCCAATGAGCAGTTCTTC.

The chain has TRBV5-1 and TRBJ1-1, with TRBD1 matching over 8 bases. This CDR3 contains 15 residues. The germline gives CDR1 SGHRS, CDR2 YFSETQ. V gave up 4 bases and J gave up 4 bases; unmatched junction bases: 9. CDR3 in DNA: TGCGCCAGCAGCCTCCAGGGGGCAGGGAGCACTGAAGCTTTCTTT. It encodes CASSLQGAGSTEAFF.

J is TRBJ2-7 and V is TRBV10-3; 14 bases are a match to TRBD2. The CDR3 length is 19 residues. Germline V CDR1 and CDR2: ENHRY, SYGVKD. V lost 2 bases to trimming and J lost 2 bases; unmatched junction nucleotides: 11. The CDR3 nucleotides are TGTGCCATCAGTGAGCCGCCAGGGACTAGCGGGGGAGACCCCTACGAGCAGTACTTC. Its translation: CAISEPPGTSGGDPYEQYF.

This clone has only a few counts. V is TRBV6-5 and J is TRBJ1-2; a possible D gene is TRBD1 (5 bases). The CDR3 consists of 11 residues. V dropped 7 bases and J dropped 8 bases, with 11 bases sitting between them. Per germline, CDR1 MNHEY and CDR2 SVGAGI. CDR3 amino acids: CASTTGVGYTF. The CDR3 nucleotides are TGTGCCAGCACAACGGGGGTCGGCTACACCTTC.

This clone was seen only once. V usage is TRBV7-9 and J usage is TRBJ2-7; D perhaps matches TRBD1 (5 bases). This CDR3 has 15 residues. CDR1 SEHNR and CDR2 FQNEAQ come from the germline V gene (reference sequence). V was clipped by 5 bases and J by 2 bases, with 16 bases between them. CDR3 protein: CASSRRQTPTYEQYF. The DNA of the CDR3 is TGTGCCAGCAGCCGGAGACAGACACCTACCTACGAGCAGTACTTC.

This chain links TRBV9 with TRBJ2-3; TRBD2 matches at 8 bases. From germline, CDR1 is SGDLS and CDR2 YYNGEE. Trimming took 0 bases from V and 4 from J; bases not matched to a gene: 10. The CDR3 spans 17 residues. The CDR3 bases are TGTGCCAGCAGCGTAGGCGGGGGAGGACTAGCCGCAGATACGCAGTATTTT. Residues: CASSVGGGGLAADTQYF. Drawing the rest from reference TRBV9 and TRBJ2-3, the complete variable domain is DSGVTQTPKHLITATGQRVTLRCSPRSGDLSVYWYQQSLDQGLQFLIQYYNGEERAKGNILERFSAQQFPDLHSELNLSSLELGDSALYFCASSVGGGGLAADTQYFGPGTRLTVL.

V gene TRBV9 combines with J gene TRBJ2-7; 7 nucleotides agree with TRBD2. The CDR3 runs 14 residues. Trimming took 3 bases from V and 3 from J; bases not matched to a gene: 6. CDR1 SGDLS and CDR2 YYNGEE come from the germline V gene. CDR3 DNA sequence: TGTGCCAGCAGCGGACCGGGAGGTTACTACGAGCAGTACTTC. It is translated as CASSGPGGYYEQYF.

This rearrangement joins TRBV7-6 to TRBJ1-4; no firm D call. Germline loops: CDR1 SGHVS, CDR2 FNYEAQ. The CDR3 runs to 13 residues. Trimming left V 5 bases short and J 6 bases short, with 10 bases between. The CDR3, as DNA: TGTGCCAGCAGCCCCCGGACGGATGAAAAACTGTTTTTT. Amino acid sequence: CASSPRTDEKLFF.